The rows below give T cell receptor beta chains drawn from one sample of a study of OX40 agonist ivuxolimab in advanced cancers. TCRdb's table, derived via immunoSEQ multiplex PCR, lists solely in-frame clones and lacks some. The sample gives tens of thousands of clones, approximately 90% of which show up once; less than 1.5% is in the top ten. The source was CD4+ or CD8+ T cells sorted from blood, collected in a trial of the OX40 agonist ivuxolimab. The receptor set was obtained from an adult with an advanced solid tumor such as melanoma, head and neck, liver or kidney cancer. CDR3s include the opening cysteine and the closing phenylalanine or tryptophan. D genes are given only for firm matches. Not all rows give a size; the values are once, few, many and, for expanded clones, a class.

v_gene,d_gene,abundance,j_gene,CDR3aa,CDR3nt
TRBV19,TRBD1,.,TRBJ2-4,CASSTARQGARNIQYF,TGTGCCAGTAGTACCGCCCGACAGGGGGCGAGGAACATTCAGTACTTC
TRBV28,.,.,TRBJ1-1,CASSLGTGTEAFF,TGTGCCAGCAGTTTAGGGACCGGCACTGAAGCTTTCTTT
TRBV19,.,.,TRBJ1-1,CASFGASGEDTEAFF,TGTGCCTCCTTCGGGGCGTCAGGGGAGGACACTGAAGCTTTCTTT
TRBV19,.,.,TRBJ2-1,CASSIGLLNEQFF,TGTGCCAGTAGTATAGGCCTGCTAAATGAGCAGTTCTTC
TRBV28,.,.,TRBJ2-1,CAIRSVPPTSAYNEQFF,TGTGCCATCCGGAGTGTTCCCCCCACCTCCGCCTACAATGAGCAGTTCTTC
TRBV7-2,.,.,TRBJ1-2,CASSAGSLKGYGYTF,TGTGCCAGCAGCGCCGGGTCCCTAAAGGGCTATGGCTACACCTTC
TRBV27,TRBD1,.,TRBJ2-2,CASSSQGAAGELFF,TGTGCCAGCAGTTCACAGGGGGCGGCCGGGGAGCTGTTTTTT
TRBV19,.,once,TRBJ1-2,CASSGQWGNYGYTF,TGTGCCAGTAGCGGACAGTGGGGAAACTATGGCTACACCTTC
TRBV1,.,.,TRBJ1-5,CTSSQTDISNQPQHF,TGCACCAGCAGCCAAACGGACATTAGCAATCAGCCCCAGCATTTT
TRBV27,.,.,TRBJ2-7,CASSSRLTGLNEQYF,TGTGCCAGCAGTTCAAGATTAACAGGGTTAAACGAGCAGTACTTC
TRBV7-2,.,few,TRBJ1-5,CASSLGQINQPQHF,TGTGCCAGCAGCTTAGGGCAGATCAATCAGCCCCAGCATTTT
TRBV29-1,.,.,TRBJ1-4,CSVLGRDNEKLFF,TGCAGCGTTCTTGGACGGGATAATGAAAAACTGTTTTTT
TRBV30,.,.,TRBJ2-2,CAWKAGAFTGELFF,TGTGCCTGGAAGGCAGGGGCCTTCACCGGGGAGCTGTTTTTT
TRBV7-9,.,.,TRBJ2-7,CASSFTGSRYEQYF,TGTGCCAGCAGCTTTACGGGCTCACGATACGAGCAGTACTTC
TRBV19,TRBD1,few,TRBJ2-5,CASRATGGETQYF,TGTGCCAGTAGGGCGACAGGGGGAGAGACCCAGTACTTC
TRBV29-1,.,.,TRBJ2-7,CSVLPTASYEQYF,TGCAGCGTCTTGCCGACTGCTTCCTACGAGCAGTACTTC
TRBV6-5,.,.,TRBJ2-7,CASSFLLASHEQYF,TGTGCCAGCAGCTTTCTCCTAGCGAGCCACGAGCAGTACTTC
TRBV10-3,TRBD1,.,TRBJ2-7,CATRRGQDSYEQYF,TGTGCCACTAGGAGGGGACAGGACTCCTACGAGCAGTACTTC
TRBV5-8,.,.,TRBJ1-5,CASSLQRNQPQHF,TGTGCCAGCAGCTTACAGCGCAATCAGCCCCAGCATTTT
TRBV5-1,.,.,TRBJ1-1,CASSLEREDTEAFF,TGCGCCAGCAGCTTGGAGAGGGAGGACACTGAAGCTTTCTTT
TRBV6-5,.,.,TRBJ2-5,CASSYSNAGPQETQYF,TGTGCCAGCAGTTACTCGAACGCAGGGCCGCAAGAGACCCAGTACTTC
TRBV5-1,.,few,TRBJ2-1,CASSLNTDNEQFF,TGCGCCAGCAGCTTGAACACCGACAATGAGCAGTTCTTC
TRBV15,.,once,TRBJ2-3,CATSLPGGGTQYF,TGTGCCACCAGCCTGCCCGGTGGGGGTACGCAGTATTTT
TRBV19,TRBD1,few,TRBJ2-7,CASSITLGQVHEQYF,TGTGCCAGTAGTATCACCCTGGGACAGGTACACGAGCAGTACTTC
TRBV7-9,.,.,TRBJ1-1,CASSLNQGNTEAFF,TGTGCCAGCAGCCTAAACCAGGGGAACACTGAAGCTTTCTTT
TRBV6-5,.,.,TRBJ1-2,CASSSGGLANYGYTF,TGTGCCAGCAGTTCCGGCGGGCTAGCTAACTATGGCTACACCTTC
TRBV9,.,.,TRBJ1-1,CASSFSMGSGTEAFF,TGTGCCAGCAGCTTCAGTATGGGGAGTGGCACTGAAGCTTTCTTT
TRBV5-1,TRBD1,.,TRBJ2-7,CASSPPGQDEQYF,TGCGCCAGCAGCCCGCCGGGACAGGACGAGCAGTACTTC
TRBV19,.,.,TRBJ1-5,CASIQGGLGSNQPQHF,TGTGCCAGTATCCAAGGGGGGCTGGGTAGCAATCAGCCCCAGCATTTT
TRBV7-3,TRBD2,.,TRBJ2-5,CASSSERGGLETQYF,TGTGCCAGCAGCTCCGAGCGGGGGGGACTCGAGACCCAGTACTTC
TRBV27,TRBD2,.,TRBJ2-7,CASRAGLAENSYEQYF,TGTGCCAGCAGGGCGGGACTAGCGGAGAACTCCTACGAGCAGTACTTC
TRBV11-3,.,.,TRBJ2-2,CASSLKPNTGELFF,TGTGCCAGCAGCCTAAAACCGAACACCGGGGAGCTGTTTTTT
TRBV7-2,.,.,TRBJ2-7,CAEAGPTYEQYF,TGTGCGGAGGCGGGACCCACCTACGAGCAGTACTTC
TRBV11-2,TRBD2,.,TRBJ2-7,CASSVLAGASYEQYF,TGTGCCAGCAGCGTACTAGCGGGGGCCTCCTACGAGCAGTACTTC
TRBV4-3,.,.,TRBJ1-4,CASSQGATKEKLFF,TGCGCCAGCAGCCAAGGGGCTACGAAGGAAAAACTGTTTTTT
TRBV4-2,.,.,TRBJ1-4,CASSQEAGGHEKLFF,TGTGCCAGCAGCCAAGAGGCGGGAGGACATGAAAAACTGTTTTTT
TRBV6-1,.,.,TRBJ1-1,CASRFSFNTEAFF,TGTGCCAGCAGATTTTCCTTTAACACTGAAGCTTTCTTT
TRBV19,TRBD2,.,TRBJ2-7,CASSDAGEDEQYF,TGTGCCAGTAGTGATGCGGGGGAGGACGAGCAGTACTTC
TRBV27,TRBD1,.,TRBJ2-7,CASSLGTGAYEQYF,TGTGCCAGCAGTTTAGGGACAGGGGCGTACGAGCAGTACTTC
TRBV7-8,TRBD1,.,TRBJ1-3,CASSFPGQVSSGNTIYF,TGTGCCAGCAGCTTCCCGGGACAGGTCAGCTCTGGAAACACCATATATTTT
TRBV9,.,once,TRBJ2-7,CASSPRQSHYEQYF,TGTGCCAGCAGCCCCCGACAGTCTCACTACGAGCAGTACTTC
TRBV7-9,.,.,TRBJ1-6,CASSTIDSPLHF,TGTGCCAGCAGCACAATCGATTCACCCCTCCACTTT
TRBV7-2,TRBD1,.,TRBJ2-3,CASALVGQSTDTQYF,TGTGCCAGCGCCCTAGTGGGACAGAGCACAGATACGCAGTATTTT